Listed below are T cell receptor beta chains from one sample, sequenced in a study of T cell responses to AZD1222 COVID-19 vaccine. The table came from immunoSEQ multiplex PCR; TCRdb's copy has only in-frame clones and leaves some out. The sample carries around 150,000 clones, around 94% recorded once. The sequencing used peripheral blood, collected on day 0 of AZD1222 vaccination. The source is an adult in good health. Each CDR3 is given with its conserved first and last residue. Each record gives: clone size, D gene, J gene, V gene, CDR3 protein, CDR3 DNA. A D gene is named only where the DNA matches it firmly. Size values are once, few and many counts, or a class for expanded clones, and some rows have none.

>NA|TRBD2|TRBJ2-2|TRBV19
CASSMTGGDFGELFF
TGTGCCAGTAGTATGACGGGGGGAGACTTCGGGGAGCTGTTTTTT
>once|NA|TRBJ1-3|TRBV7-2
CASSIQGPAGNTIYF
TGTGCCAGCAGCATCCAGGGGCCAGCCGGAAACACCATATATTTT
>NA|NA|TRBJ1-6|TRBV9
CASGTLPSPLHF
TGTGCCAGCGGGACTCTCCCTTCACCCCTCCACTTT
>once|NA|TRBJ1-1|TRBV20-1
CSASGAGGEAFF
TGCAGTGCTAGTGGAGCCGGAGGTGAAGCTTTCTTT
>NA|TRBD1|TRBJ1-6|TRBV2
CASSPTGVRSPLHF
TGTGCCAGCAGTCCAACAGGGGTTAGGTCACCCCTCCACTTT
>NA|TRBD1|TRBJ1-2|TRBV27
CASSLLGTGATLLHGGYTF
TGTGCCAGCAGTTTATTGGGGACAGGGGCGACCCTCCTTCATGGTGGCTACACCTTC
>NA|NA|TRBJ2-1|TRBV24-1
CATSDLRVAVRKEQFF
TGTGCCACCAGTGATTTGCGAGTCGCGGTACGTAAAGAGCAGTTCTTC
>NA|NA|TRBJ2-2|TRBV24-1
CATSDVLGELFF
TGTGCCACCAGTGATGTTCTCGGGGAGCTGTTTTTT
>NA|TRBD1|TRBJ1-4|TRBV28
CASSPGQLNEKLFF
TGTGCCAGCAGCCCGGGACAGTTAAATGAAAAACTGTTTTTT
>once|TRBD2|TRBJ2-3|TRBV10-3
CAISEGLVVDTQYF
TGTGCCATCAGTGAGGGACTAGTGGTAGATACGCAGTATTTT
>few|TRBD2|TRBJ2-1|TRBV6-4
CASSASGGANEQFF
TGTGCCAGCAGTGCTAGCGGGGGGGCCAATGAGCAGTTCTTC
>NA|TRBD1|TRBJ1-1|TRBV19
CASTMTGGNTEAFF
TGTGCCAGTACCATGACAGGGGGGAACACTGAAGCTTTCTTT
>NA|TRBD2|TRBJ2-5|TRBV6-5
CASRPLAGGAETQYF
TGTGCCAGCAGACCACTAGCGGGGGGTGCGGAGACCCAGTACTTC
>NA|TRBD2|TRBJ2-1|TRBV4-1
CASSQVSSGPYNEQFF
TGCGCCAGCAGCCAGGTATCTAGCGGACCGTACAATGAGCAGTTCTTC
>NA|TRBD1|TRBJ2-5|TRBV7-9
CASSSNRGIGETQYF
TGTGCCAGCAGCTCAAACAGGGGCATTGGAGAGACCCAGTACTTC
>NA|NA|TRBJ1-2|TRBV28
CASKYLGGADGYTF
TGTGCCAGCAAGTACCTAGGGGGGGCAGATGGCTACACCTTC
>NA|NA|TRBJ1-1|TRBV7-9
CASSLEGALDEAFF
TGTGCCAGCAGCTTAGAAGGCGCGTTGGATGAAGCTTTCTTT
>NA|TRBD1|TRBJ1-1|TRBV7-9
CASSVAGTGNTEAFF
TGTGCCAGCAGCGTAGCCGGGACAGGGAACACTGAAGCTTTCTTT
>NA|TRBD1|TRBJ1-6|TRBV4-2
CASSPSDRGYNSPLHF
TGTGCCAGCAGCCCCTCGGACAGGGGCTATAATTCACCCCTCCACTTT
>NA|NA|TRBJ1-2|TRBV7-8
CASSLGRGSGYTF
TGTGCCAGCAGCTTAGGCAGGGGCTCTGGCTACACCTTC
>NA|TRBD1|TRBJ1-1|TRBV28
CASSPPGQGGVTEAFF
TGTGCCAGCAGCCCTCCGGGACAGGGAGGGGTCACTGAAGCTTTCTTT
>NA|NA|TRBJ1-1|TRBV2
CGSGTTEAFF
TGTGGATCGGGGACCACTGAAGCTTTCTTT
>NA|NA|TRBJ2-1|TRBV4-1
CASSQWRGGQEFF
TGCGCCAGCAGCCAGTGGCGAGGAGGCCAGGAGTTCTTC
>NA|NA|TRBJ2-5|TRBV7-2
CASSLGGSGPQETQYF
TGTGCCAGCAGCTTAGGTGGATCAGGGCCCCAAGAGACCCAGTACTTC
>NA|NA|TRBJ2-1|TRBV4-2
CASSRDREAYNEQFF
TGTGCCAGCAGCCGAGACAGGGAGGCGTACAATGAGCAGTTCTTC
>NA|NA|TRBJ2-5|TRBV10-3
CAISEVARETQYF
TGTGCCATCAGTGAGGTGGCTCGGGAGACCCAGTACTTC
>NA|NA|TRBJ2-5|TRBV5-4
CASSLIRQETQYF
TGTGCCAGCAGCTTGATACGGCAAGAGACCCAGTACTTC
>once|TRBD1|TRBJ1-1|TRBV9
CASSGTYGQGAEAFF
TGTGCCAGCAGCGGAACGTATGGACAGGGCGCTGAAGCTTTCTTT
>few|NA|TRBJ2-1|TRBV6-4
CASSDSSGSYNEQFF
TGTGCCAGCAGTGACTCTAGCGGCTCCTACAATGAGCAGTTCTTC
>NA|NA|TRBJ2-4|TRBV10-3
CAIRPGDSDTRGIAKNIQYF
TGTGCCATCAGACCCGGGGACAGCGACACGCGGGGTATAGCCAAAAACATTCAGTACTTC
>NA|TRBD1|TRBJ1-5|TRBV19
CASSMSQGVINQPQHF
TGTGCCAGTAGTATGTCACAGGGGGTGATCAATCAGCCCCAGCATTTT
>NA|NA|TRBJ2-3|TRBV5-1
CASSLGQTTDTQYF
TGCGCCAGCAGCCTCGGACAGACCACAGATACGCAGTATTTT
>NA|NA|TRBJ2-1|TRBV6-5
CASSSHRGSYNEQFF
TGTGCCAGCAGTTCCCATAGGGGCTCCTACAATGAGCAGTTCTTC
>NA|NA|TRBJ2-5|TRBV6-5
CASRSSATRQETQYF
TGTGCCAGCAGGTCGTCCGCGACCAGACAAGAGACCCAGTACTTC
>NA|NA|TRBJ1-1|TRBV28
CASRPGQSNTEAFF
TGTGCCAGCAGACCCGGACAGAGCAACACTGAAGCTTTCTTT
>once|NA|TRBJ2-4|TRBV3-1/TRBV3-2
CASSLTTGLTNIQYF
TGTGCCAGCAGCCTGACCACAGGCCTGACAAACATTCAGTACTTC
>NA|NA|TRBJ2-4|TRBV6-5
CASRQQVLAKNIQYF
TGTGCCAGCAGACAGCAAGTGCTAGCCAAAAACATTCAGTACTTC
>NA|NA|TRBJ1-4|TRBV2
CARPFWVFNEKLFF
TGTGCCAGACCATTCTGGGTCTTTAATGAAAAACTGTTTTTT
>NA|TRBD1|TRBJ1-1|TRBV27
CASRAIGGNTEAFF
TGTGCCAGCAGAGCAATAGGGGGCAACACTGAAGCTTTCTTT
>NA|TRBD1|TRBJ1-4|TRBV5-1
CASSLGGTVNEKLFF
TGCGCCAGCAGCTTGGGTGGGACAGTAAATGAAAAACTGTTTTTT
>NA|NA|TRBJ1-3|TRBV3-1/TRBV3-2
CASSQDGPGNTIYF
TGTGCCAGCAGCCAGGACGGACCTGGAAACACCATATATTTT
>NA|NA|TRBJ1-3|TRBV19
CASSISVYSGNTIYF
TGTGCCAGTAGTATCTCGGTTTACTCTGGAAACACCATATATTTT